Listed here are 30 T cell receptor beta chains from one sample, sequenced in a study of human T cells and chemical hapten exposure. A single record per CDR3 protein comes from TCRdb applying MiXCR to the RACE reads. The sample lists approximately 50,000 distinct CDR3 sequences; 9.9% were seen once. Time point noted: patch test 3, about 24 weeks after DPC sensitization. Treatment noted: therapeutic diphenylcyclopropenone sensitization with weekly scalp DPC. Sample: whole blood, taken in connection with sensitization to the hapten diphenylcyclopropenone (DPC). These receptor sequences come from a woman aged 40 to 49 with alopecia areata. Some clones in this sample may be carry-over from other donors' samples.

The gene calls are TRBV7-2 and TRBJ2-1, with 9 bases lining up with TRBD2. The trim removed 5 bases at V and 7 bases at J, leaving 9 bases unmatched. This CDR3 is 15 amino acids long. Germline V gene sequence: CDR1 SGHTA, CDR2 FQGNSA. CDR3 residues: CASSLRTSEWNEQFF. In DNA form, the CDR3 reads TGTGCCAGCAGCCTAAGGACTAGCGAGTGGAATGAGCAGTTCTTC.

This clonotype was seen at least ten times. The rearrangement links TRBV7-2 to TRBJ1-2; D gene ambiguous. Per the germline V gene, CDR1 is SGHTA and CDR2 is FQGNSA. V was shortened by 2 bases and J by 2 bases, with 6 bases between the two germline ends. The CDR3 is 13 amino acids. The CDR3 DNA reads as TGTGCCAGCAGCTTATCGTCAAACTATGGCTACACCTTC. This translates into CASSLSSNYGYTF.

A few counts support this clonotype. The CDR3 loop reads CASSLLGGTQYF. The CDR3 coding sequence is TGTGCCAGCAGCTTACTTGGTGGGACCCAGTACTTC. The chain carries TRBV7-3 and TRBJ2-5; D gene uncertain. Germline values: CDR1 SGHTA, CDR2 FQGTGA. Trimming stripped 2 bases from V and 7 bases from J, with 8 bases between. The CDR3 is made up of 12 amino acids.

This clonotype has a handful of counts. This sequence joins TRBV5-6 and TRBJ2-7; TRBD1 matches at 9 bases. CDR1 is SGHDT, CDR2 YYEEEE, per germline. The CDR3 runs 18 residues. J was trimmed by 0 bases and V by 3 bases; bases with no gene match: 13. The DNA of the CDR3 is TGTGCCAGCAGCTCCGGGACAGGGAACTACCGAACCTCCTACGAGCAGTACTTC. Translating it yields CASSSGTGNYRTSYEQYF.

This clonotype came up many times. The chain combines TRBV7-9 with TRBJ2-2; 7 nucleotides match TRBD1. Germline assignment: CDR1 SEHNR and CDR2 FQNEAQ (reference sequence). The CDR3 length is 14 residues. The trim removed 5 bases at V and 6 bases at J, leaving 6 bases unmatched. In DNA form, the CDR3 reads TGTGCCAGCAGCCCACAGGGGTCCGCCGGGGAGCTGTTTTTT. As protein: CASSPQGSAGELFF.

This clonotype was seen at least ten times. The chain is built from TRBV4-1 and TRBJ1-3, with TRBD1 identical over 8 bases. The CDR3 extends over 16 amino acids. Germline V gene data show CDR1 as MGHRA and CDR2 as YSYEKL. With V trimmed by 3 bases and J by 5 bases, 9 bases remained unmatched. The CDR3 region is CASSHTNRDRRNTIYF. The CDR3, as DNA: TGCGCCAGCAGCCACACAAATCGGGACAGGCGAAACACCATATATTTT.

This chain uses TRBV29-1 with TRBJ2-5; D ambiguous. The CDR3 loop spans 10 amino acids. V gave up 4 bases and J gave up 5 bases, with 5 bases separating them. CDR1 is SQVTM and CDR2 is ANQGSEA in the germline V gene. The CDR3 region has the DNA TGCAGCGTTGCCGGGGAGACCCAGTACTTC. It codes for CSVAGETQYF.

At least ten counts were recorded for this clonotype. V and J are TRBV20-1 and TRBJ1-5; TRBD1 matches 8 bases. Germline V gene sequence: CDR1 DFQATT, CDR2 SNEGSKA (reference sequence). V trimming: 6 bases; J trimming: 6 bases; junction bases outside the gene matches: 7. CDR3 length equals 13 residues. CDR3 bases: TGCAGTGCGCCTACAGGGGGGGGTCAGCCCCAGCATTTT. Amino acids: CSAPTGGGQPQHF.

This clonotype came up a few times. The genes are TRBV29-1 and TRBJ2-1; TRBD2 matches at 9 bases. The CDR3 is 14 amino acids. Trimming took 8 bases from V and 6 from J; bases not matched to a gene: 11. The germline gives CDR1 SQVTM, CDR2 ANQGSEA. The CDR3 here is CSHAGGRIGNEQFF. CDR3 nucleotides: TGCAGCCACGCGGGGGGGCGGATAGGCAATGAGCAGTTCTTC.

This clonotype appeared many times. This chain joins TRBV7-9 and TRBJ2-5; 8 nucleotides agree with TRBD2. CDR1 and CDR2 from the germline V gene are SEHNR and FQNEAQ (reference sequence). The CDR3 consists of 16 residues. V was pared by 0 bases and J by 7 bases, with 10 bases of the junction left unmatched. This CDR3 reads CASSLAVASGPGTQYF. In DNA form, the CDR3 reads TGTGCCAGCAGCTTAGCGGTGGCTAGCGGGCCAGGGACCCAGTACTTC.

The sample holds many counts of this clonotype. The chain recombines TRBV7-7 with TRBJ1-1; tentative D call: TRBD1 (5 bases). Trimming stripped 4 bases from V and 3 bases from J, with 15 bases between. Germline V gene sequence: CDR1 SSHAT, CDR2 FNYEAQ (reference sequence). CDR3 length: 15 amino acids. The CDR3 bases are TGTGCCAGCAGCTACAAGGGACTGTGGGACACTGAAGCTTTCTTT. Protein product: CASSYKGLWDTEAFF. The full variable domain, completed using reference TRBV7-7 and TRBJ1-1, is GAGVSQSPRYKVTKRGQDVTLRCDPISSHATLYWYQQALGQGPEFLTYFNYEAQPDKSGLPSDRFSAERPEGSISTLTIQRTEQRDSAMYRCASSYKGLWDTEAFFGQGTRLTVV.

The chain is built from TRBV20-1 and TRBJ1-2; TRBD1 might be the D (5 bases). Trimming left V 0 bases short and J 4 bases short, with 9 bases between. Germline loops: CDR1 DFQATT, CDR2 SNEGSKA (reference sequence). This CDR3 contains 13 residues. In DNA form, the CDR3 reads TGCAGTGCTAGAGAACCAAGGGGCTATGGCTACACCTTC. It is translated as CSAREPRGYGYTF.

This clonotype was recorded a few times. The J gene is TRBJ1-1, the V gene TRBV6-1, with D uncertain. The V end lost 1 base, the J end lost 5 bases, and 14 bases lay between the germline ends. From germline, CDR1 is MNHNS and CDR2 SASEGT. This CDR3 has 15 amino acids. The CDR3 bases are TGTGCCAGCAGTGAAGAGGACGGAGCGACAACTGAAGCTTTCTTT. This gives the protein CASSEEDGATTEAFF.

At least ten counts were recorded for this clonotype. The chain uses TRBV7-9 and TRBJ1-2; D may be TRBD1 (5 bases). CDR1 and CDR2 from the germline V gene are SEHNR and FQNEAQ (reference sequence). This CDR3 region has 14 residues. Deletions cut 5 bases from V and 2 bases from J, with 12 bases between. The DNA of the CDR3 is TGTGCCAGCAGCCTCGACAGCTCGAACTATGGCTACACCTTC. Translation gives CASSLDSSNYGYTF.

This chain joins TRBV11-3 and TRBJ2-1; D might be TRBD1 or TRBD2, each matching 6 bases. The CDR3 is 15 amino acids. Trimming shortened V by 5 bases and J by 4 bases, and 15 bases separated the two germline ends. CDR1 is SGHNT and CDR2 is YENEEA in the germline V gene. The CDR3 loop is CASSEGHRGYNEQFF. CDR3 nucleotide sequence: TGTGCCAGCAGCGAGGGACACCGGGGGTACAATGAGCAGTTCTTC.

Written as DNA, the CDR3 is TGTGCCAGCAGCTTAGCAGGGGGGTCCACCTACAATGAGCAGTTCTTC. Translated, it gives CASSLAGGSTYNEQFF. The chain has TRBV7-7 and TRBJ2-1; D may correspond to TRBD1 or TRBD2 (6 bases each). Trimming stripped 0 bases from V and 2 bases from J, with 11 bases between. Germline lookup yields CDR1 SSHAT and CDR2 FNYEAQ (reference sequence). This CDR3 has 16 amino acids.

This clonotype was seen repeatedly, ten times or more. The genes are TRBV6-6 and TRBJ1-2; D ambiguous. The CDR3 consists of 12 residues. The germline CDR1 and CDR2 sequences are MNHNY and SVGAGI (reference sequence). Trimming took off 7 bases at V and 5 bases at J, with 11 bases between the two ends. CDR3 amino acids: CASTAEVYGYTF. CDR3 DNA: TGTGCCAGCACAGCCGAAGTGTATGGCTACACCTTC.

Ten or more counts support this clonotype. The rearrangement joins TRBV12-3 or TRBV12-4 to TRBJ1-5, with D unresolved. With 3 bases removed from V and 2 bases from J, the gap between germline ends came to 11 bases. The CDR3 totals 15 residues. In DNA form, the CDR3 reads TGTGCCAGCAGTTTCTTGGGTCAAGGCAATCAGCCCCAGCATTTT. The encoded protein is CASSFLGQGNQPQHF.

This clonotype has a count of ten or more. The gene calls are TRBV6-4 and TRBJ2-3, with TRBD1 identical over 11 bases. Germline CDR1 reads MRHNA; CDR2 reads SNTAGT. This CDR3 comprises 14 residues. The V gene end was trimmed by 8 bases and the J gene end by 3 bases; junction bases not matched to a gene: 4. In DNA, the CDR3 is TGTGCCAGCGCAGGACAGGGGGCAACAGATACGCAGTATTTT. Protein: CASAGQGATDTQYF.

The CDR3 DNA sequence: TGCGCCAGCAGCTTGGAGGCGGGGGCCTGCAATGAGCAGTTCTTC. It specifies CASSLEAGACNEQFF. V gene TRBV5-1 combines with J gene TRBJ2-1, with D perhaps matching TRBD2 (7 bases). Germline-derived CDR1 and CDR2 are SGHRS and YFSETQ. The CDR3 extends over 15 amino acids. The ends were cut back, 0 bases at V and 6 bases at J, with 13 bases in the middle.

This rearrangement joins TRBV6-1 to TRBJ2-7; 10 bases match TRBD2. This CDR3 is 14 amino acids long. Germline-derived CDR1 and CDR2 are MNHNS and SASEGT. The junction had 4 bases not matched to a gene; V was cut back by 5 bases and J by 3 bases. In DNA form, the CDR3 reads TGTGCCAGCAGTACTAGCGGGGAAAACTACGAGCAGTACTTC. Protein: CASSTSGENYEQYF.

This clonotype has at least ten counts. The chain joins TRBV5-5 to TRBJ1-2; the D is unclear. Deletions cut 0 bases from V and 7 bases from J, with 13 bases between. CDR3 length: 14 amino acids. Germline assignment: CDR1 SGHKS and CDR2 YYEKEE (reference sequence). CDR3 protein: CASSLDWITVGYTF. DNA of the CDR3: TGTGCCAGCAGCTTGGATTGGATCACTGTTGGCTACACCTTC.

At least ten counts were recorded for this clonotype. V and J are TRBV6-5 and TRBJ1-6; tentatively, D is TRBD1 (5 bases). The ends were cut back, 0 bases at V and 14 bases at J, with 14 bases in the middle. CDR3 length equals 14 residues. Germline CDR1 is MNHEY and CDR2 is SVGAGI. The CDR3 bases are TGTGCCAGCAGTTACTCCACAGGCGACCGAACCCTCCACTTT. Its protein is CASSYSTGDRTLHF.

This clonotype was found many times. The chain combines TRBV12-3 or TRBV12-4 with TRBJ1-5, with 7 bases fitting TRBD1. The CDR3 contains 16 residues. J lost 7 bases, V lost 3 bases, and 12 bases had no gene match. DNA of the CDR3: TGTGCCAGCAGTTTGGTTGGACAGGCCCAGGGGCAGCCCCAGCATTTT. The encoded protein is CASSLVGQAQGQPQHF.

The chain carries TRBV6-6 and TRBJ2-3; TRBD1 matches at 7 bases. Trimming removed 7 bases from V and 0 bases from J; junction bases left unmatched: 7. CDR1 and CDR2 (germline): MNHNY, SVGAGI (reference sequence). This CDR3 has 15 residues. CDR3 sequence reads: CASKRDSSSTDTQYF. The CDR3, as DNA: TGTGCCAGCAAACGGGACAGTTCGAGCACAGATACGCAGTATTTT.

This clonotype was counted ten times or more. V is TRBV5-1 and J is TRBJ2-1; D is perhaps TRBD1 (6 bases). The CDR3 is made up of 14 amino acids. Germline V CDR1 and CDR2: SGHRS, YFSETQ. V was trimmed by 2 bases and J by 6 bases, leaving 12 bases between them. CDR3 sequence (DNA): TGCGCCAGCAGCTTCTGGGGGCTCTCCAATGAGCAGTTCTTC. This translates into CASSFWGLSNEQFF.

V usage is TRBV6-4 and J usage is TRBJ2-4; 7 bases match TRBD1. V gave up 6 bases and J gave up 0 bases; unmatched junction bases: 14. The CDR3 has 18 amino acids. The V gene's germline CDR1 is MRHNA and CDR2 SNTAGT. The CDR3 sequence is CASRRGQDQFLAKNIQYF. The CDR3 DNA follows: TGTGCCAGCAGGCGTGGACAGGACCAGTTTCTAGCCAAAAACATTCAGTACTTC.

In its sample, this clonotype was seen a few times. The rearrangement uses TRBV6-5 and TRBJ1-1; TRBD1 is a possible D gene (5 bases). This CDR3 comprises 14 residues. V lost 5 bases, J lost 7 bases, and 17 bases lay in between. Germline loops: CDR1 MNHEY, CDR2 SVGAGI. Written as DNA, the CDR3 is TGTGCCAGCAGTACGGCCGGACACCCTTTTGAAGCTTTCTTT. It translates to CASSTAGHPFEAFF.

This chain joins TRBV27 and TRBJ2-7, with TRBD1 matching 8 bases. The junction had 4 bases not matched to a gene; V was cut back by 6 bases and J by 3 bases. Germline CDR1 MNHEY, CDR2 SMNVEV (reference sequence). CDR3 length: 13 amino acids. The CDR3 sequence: CASRAGQGYEQYF. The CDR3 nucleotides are TGTGCCAGCAGGGCCGGACAGGGCTACGAGCAGTACTTC.

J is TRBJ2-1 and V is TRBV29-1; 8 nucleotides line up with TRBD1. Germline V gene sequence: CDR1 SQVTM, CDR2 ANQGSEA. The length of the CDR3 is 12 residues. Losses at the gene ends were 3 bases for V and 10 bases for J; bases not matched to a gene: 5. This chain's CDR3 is CSVDSGGGEQFF. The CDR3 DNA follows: TGCAGCGTTGATTCAGGGGGCGGAGAGCAGTTCTTC.